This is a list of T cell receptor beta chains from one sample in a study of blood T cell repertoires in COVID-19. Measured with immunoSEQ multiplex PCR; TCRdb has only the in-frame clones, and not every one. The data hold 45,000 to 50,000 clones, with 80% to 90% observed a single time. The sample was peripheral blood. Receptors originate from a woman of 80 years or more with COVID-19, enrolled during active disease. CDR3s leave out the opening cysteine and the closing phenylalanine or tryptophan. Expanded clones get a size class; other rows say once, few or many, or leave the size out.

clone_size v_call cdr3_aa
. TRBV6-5 ASSTGGTSKSEQF
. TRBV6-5 ASTPYSGRGYEQY
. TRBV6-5 ASSYRGGRYEQY
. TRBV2 ASILQGASGELF
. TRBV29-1 SVEPIAGVYNEQF
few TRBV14 ASSQDHGGLGYT
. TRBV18 ASSSTGRDGYT
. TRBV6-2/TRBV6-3 ASSGDRVRTEAF
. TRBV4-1 ASSQDSRGTGGYNEQF
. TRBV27 ASSPRRTSVYEQY
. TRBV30 ALDRRTQETQY
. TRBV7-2 ASRARQAVNTEAF
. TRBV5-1 ASSLPSGSTDTQY
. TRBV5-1 ASKGGSQTYNEQF
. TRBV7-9 ASGFLRQRNSPLH
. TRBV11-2 ASSKGQLSSYEQY
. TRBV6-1 ASSDGGWRPQH
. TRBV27 ASSYRAGANVLT
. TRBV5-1 ASSLARTGTNEKLF
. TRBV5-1 ASSLDRGSEKLF
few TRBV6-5 ASRPAWGANTEAF
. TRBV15 ATSTPPGGWGEAF
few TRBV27 ASNKQGSNYGYT
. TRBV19 ASRTPTGMGETQY
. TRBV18 ASSPPLGQGDYEQY
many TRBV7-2 ASSTAGRSSYEQY
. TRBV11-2 ASSFPGLAGGSSYNEQF
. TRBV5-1 ASSSAGLAGGPLRLGILL
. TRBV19 ASSIDSGSGEKLF
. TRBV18 ASSRVESGNQPQH
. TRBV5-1 ASSLEGQGHQPQH
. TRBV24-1 ATSDPRGLAGGTDTQY
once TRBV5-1 ASRQGALHTEAF
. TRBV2 ASSTTSGGSVRQF
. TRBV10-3 ATASDRNTEAF
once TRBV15 ATNPSTGGPEAF
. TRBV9 ASSVGWTRLAGELF
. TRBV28 ASRGGATGRRETQY
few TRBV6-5 ASSRTGGYQPQH
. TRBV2 ASSADGYSGNTIY
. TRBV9 ASSRITAGRPGELF
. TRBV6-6 ASSYGAGTEAF
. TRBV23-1 ASSQPRTGGLRDTQY
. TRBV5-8 ASSLGLAGGHNEQF
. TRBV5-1 ASSSAGGGQPQH
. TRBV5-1 ASSLALAGADPSFEQY
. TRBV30 AWSVQLGRYEQY
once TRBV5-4 ASSLGLAGGVTKRY
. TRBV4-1 ASSLTMDNSYGYT
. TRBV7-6 ASSLRDINTGELF
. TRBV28 ASRRQPSSYEQY
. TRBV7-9 ASSLAWGPEAF
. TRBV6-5 ASSREVNTEAF
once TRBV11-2 ASSNRLAGGFTDTQY